The clone carrying this TCR beta chain has a handful of counts. Other DNA sequences from this sample encode an identical CDR3 as well. This entry is derived from a study of metastatic and nonmetastatic thyroid tumors. Trimming removed 2 bases at V and 6 bases at J, with 11 bases between. This CDR3 has 13 amino acids. Looked up from germline, CDR1 is MNHNS and CDR2 is SASEGT. TCRdb reprocessed the PCR reads via MiXCR. There are 20,000 or so clones in the sample; 20% to 25% occur only once, and less than 10% lies in the top ten. Thyroid surgery was performed in patients who had received no treatment beforehand.

The chain employs TRBV6-1 and TRBJ2-7, with D perhaps assigned TRBD1 or TRBD2 (5 bases each). The receptor comes from a female donor with papillary thyroid cancer or a benign thyroid nodule (not recorded which). Some clones in this sample may be carry-over from other donors' samples. Sequencing was carried out using adjacent normal tissue. The CDR3 coding sequence is TGTGCCAGCAGTGAATGGGGGAACGGCGAGCAGTACTTC. It codes for CASSEWGNGEQYF.